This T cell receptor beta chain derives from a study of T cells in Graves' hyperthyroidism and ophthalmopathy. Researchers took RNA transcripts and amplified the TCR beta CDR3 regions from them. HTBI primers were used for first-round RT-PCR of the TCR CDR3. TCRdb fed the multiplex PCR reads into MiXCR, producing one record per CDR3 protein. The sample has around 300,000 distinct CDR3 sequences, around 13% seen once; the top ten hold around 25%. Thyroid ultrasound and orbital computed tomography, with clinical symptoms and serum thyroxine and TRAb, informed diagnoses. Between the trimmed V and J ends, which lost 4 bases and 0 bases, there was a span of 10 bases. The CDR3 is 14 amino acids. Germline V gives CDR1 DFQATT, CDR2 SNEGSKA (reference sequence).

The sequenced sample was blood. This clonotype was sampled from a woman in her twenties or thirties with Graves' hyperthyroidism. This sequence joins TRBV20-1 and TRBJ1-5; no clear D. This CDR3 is CSAKLGYSNQPQHF. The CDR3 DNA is TGCAGTGCTAAACTAGGGTATAGCAATCAGCCCCAGCATTTT.